These 32 T cell receptor beta chains originate from one sample sequenced in a study of cytomegalovirus exposure and HLA in healthy donors. It was with 60 Vbeta and 13 Jbeta primers that the PCR ran. Clones were read by immunoSEQ multiplex PCR, and TCRdb kept only the in-frame ones, dropping some. Of 120,000 or so clones in the sample, 70% to 80% were seen once. The specimen sequenced was PBMCs. The receptors originated from a man aged 40-49 years in good health and CMV-seropositive.

This CDR3 is CASISGVGGRASEQFF. In DNA, the CDR3 is TGTGCCAGCATATCGGGGGTCGGAGGAAGGGCGAGTGAGCAGTTCTTC. The chain uses TRBV28 and TRBJ2-1; the D gene is possibly TRBD2 (6 bases). Trimming stripped 7 bases from V and 9 bases from J, with 25 bases between. Germline CDR1 reads MDHEN; CDR2 reads SYDVKM. There are 16 residues in the CDR3.

This chain joins TRBV13 and TRBJ2-1; weak D call: TRBD2 (7 bases). CDR1 and CDR2 (germline): PRHDT, FYEKMQ (reference sequence). Trimming cost V 5 bases and J 9 bases, with 20 bases left between them. The CDR3 sequence is 15 residues long. The CDR3: CASSRGGAAYTEQFF. CDR3 bases: TGTGCCAGCAGCCGAGGGGGGGCGGCGTATACTGAGCAGTTCTTC.

This sequence joins TRBV6-5 and TRBJ1-5; perhaps TRBD1 as D (5 bases). The CDR3 length is 13 residues. Germline CDR1 is MNHEY and CDR2 is SVGAGI. Trimming stripped 6 bases from V and 5 bases from J, with 11 bases between. DNA of the CDR3: TGTGCCAGCAGCCCGACAGACGATCAGCCCCAGCATTTT. This gives the protein CASSPTDDQPQHF.

This chain uses TRBV11-1 with TRBJ2-1; TRBD2 matches 13 bases. The CDR3 sequence is 17 residues long. Unmatched junction bases numbered 8, after V lost 1 base and J lost 8 bases. CDR1 is SGHAT and CDR2 is FQDESV in the germline V gene (reference sequence). CDR3 protein: CASSLDFGTSGNDEQFF. Written as DNA, the CDR3 is TGTGCCAGCAGCTTAGATTTTGGGACTAGCGGGAACGATGAGCAGTTCTTC.

The genes are TRBV14 and TRBJ2-3, with 7 positions matching TRBD1. The trim removed 5 bases at V and 1 base at J, leaving 12 bases unmatched. Germline V gene sequence: CDR1 SGHDN, CDR2 FVKESK. The CDR3 loop spans 17 amino acids. CDR3 residues: CASSVIRGTGGTDTQYF. The CDR3 DNA sequence: TGTGCCAGCAGCGTCATACGGGGTACAGGGGGCACAGATACGCAGTATTTT.

The rearrangement joins TRBV9 to TRBJ1-6, with D possibly being TRBD1 (6 bases). The CDR3 is 14 amino acids. Germline CDR1 SGDLS, CDR2 YYNGEE. V was pared by 3 bases and J by 7 bases, with 11 bases between. CDR3 amino acids: CASSAAGENSPLHF. The CDR3 bases are TGTGCCAGCAGCGCGGCAGGGGAGAATTCACCCCTCCACTTT.

V usage is TRBV27 and J usage is TRBJ2-3, with D possibly being TRBD2 (6 bases). This CDR3 contains 14 residues. The germline gives CDR1 MNHEY, CDR2 SMNVEV (reference sequence). Trimming cost V 7 bases and J 8 bases, with 19 bases left between them. CDR3 DNA sequence: TGTGCCAGCACCCGGGGGACCGTTCACGGTACGCAGTATTTT. Translated: CASTRGTVHGTQYF.

This sequence joins TRBV5-4 and TRBJ2-2, with 7 bases fitting TRBD1. CDR1 is SGHNT and CDR2 is YYREEE in the germline V gene (reference sequence). The CDR3 length is 14 residues. V gave up 3 bases and J gave up 3 bases; unmatched junction bases: 2. In nucleotides, the CDR3 is TGTGCCAGCAGCTCCGGGACAGACACCGGGGAGCTGTTTTTT. Amino acids: CASSSGTDTGELFF. The variable domain in full, completed from reference TRBV5-4 and TRBJ2-2, reads ETGVTQSPTHLIKTRGQQVTLRCSSQSGHNTVSWYQQALGQGPQFIFQYYREEENGRGNFPPRFSGLQFPNYSSELNVNALELDDSALYLCASSSGTDTGELFFGEGSRLTVL.

This clone was seen a single time. The chain recombines TRBV9 with TRBJ2-1; 12 bases align to TRBD1. Germline V lookup: CDR1 SGDLS, CDR2 YYNGEE. The CDR3 runs 16 residues. Losses at the gene ends were 4 bases for V and 10 bases for J; bases not matched to a gene: 12. The CDR3 nucleotides are TGTGCCAGCAGCCCGGGACAGGGGGCATTTCAAAAGGAGCAGTTCTTC. This encodes CASSPGQGAFQKEQFF.

The rearrangement joins TRBV5-4 to TRBJ1-3; 7 positions match TRBD1. Germline CDR1 SGHNT, CDR2 YYREEE (reference sequence). The CDR3 runs 14 residues. With 6 bases clipped from V and 4 bases from J, the junction kept 7 bases outside the gene matches. DNA for the CDR3: TGTGCCAGCAAATCAGGGGGTCCCGGAAACACCATATATTTT. Translation gives CASKSGGPGNTIYF.

The CDR3 is CASSEFSGAGIGANVLTF. Written as DNA, the CDR3 is TGTGCCAGCAGTGAATTCTCTGGTGCAGGGATCGGGGCCAACGTCCTGACTTTC. This chain connects TRBV2 to TRBJ2-6, with TRBD1 as a possible D gene (5 bases). The germline gives CDR1 SNHLY, CDR2 FYNNEI. The V gene lost 2 bases and the J gene lost 4 bases, with 18 bases spanning the gap. The CDR3 loop spans 18 amino acids. Looking up the rest from reference TRBV2 and TRBJ2-6 gives the full variable domain: EPEVTQTPSHQVTQMGQEVILRCVPISNHLYFYWYRQILGQKVEFLVSFYNNEISEKSEIFDDQFSVERPDGSNFTLKIRSTKLEDSAMYFCASSEFSGAGIGANVLTFGAGSRLTVL.

The chain couples TRBV29-1 to TRBJ1-2; 7 nucleotides line up with TRBD1. J lost 2 bases, V lost 6 bases, and 3 bases had no gene match. Germline loops: CDR1 SQVTM, CDR2 ANQGSEA. CDR3 length equals 12 residues. Here the CDR3 reads CSVGTENYGYTF. In nucleotides, the CDR3 is TGCAGCGTGGGGACAGAGAACTATGGCTACACCTTC.

Only a few counts were recorded for this clone. This rearrangement joins TRBV9 to TRBJ2-7; TRBD1 might be the D (6 bases). Deletions cut 3 bases from V and 6 bases from J, with 7 bases between. CDR1 SGDLS and CDR2 YYNGEE come from the germline V gene. The CDR3 has 11 residues. This CDR3 reads CASSGGGEQYF. CDR3 nucleotides: TGTGCCAGCAGCGGAGGGGGCGAGCAGTACTTC.

The chain recombines TRBV5-1 with TRBJ1-5; no reliable D call. The germline V gene has CDR1 SGHRS and CDR2 YFSETQ. Trimming took off 0 bases at V and 1 base at J, with 11 bases between the two ends. This CDR3 contains 16 residues. The chain's CDR3 is CASSLGLRGSNQPQHF. CDR3 bases: TGCGCCAGCAGCTTGGGACTTCGAGGCAGCAATCAGCCCCAGCATTTT.

The chain links TRBV4-1 to TRBJ1-4; 8 positions match TRBD1. With V trimmed by 4 bases and J by 5 bases, 6 bases remained unmatched. The CDR3 has 15 amino acids. Germline CDR1 reads MGHRA; CDR2 reads YSYEKL. The CDR3 DNA sequence: TGCGCCAGCAGCCGTCAGGGGGCAATCAATGAAAAACTGTTTTTT. This codes for CASSRQGAINEKLFF.

In its sample, this clone was seen a few times. This chain links TRBV6-6 with TRBJ2-1; D not certain. Germline CDR1 and CDR2: MNHNY and SVGAGI (reference sequence). V was trimmed by 2 bases and J by 0 bases, leaving 8 bases between them. There are 15 residues in the CDR3. The CDR3 coding sequence is TGTGCCAGCAGTTACATTGATAGCTCCTACAATGAGCAGTTCTTC. This gives the protein CASSYIDSSYNEQFF.

The gene calls are TRBV27 and TRBJ2-3, with 10 bases identical to TRBD1. V shed 10 bases, J shed 4 bases, and the junction held 14 bases outside the gene matches. Germline V lookup: CDR1 MNHEY, CDR2 SMNVEV (reference sequence). This CDR3 comprises 16 residues. In DNA form, the CDR3 reads TGTGCCACCATAAGAGGGACAGGGGTCTCCCCAGATACGCAGTATTTT. As protein: CATIRGTGVSPDTQYF.

The chain employs TRBV7-9 and TRBJ1-2; D not resolved. The CDR3 runs 14 residues. Deletions cut 1 base from V and 7 bases from J, with 13 bases between. In germline, CDR1 is SEHNR, CDR2 FQNEAQ (reference sequence). CDR3 DNA: TGTGCCAGCAGCTTAGGCGGGGAATTGGGTGGCTACACCTTC. Its protein product is CASSLGGELGGYTF. Together with reference TRBV7-9 and TRBJ1-2, the CDR3 gives the full variable domain: DTGVSQNPRHKITKRGQNVTFRCDPISEHNRLYWYRQTLGQGPEFLTYFQNEAQLEKSRLLSDRFSAERPKGSFSTLEIQRTEQGDSAMYLCASSLGGELGGYTFGSGTRLTVV.

The chain combines TRBV6-1 with TRBJ2-7, with 8 bases identical to TRBD1. The CDR3 has 14 amino acids. The J segment lost 3 bases and the V segment lost 5 bases, leaving 6 bases of the junction unmatched. In germline, CDR1 is MNHNS, CDR2 SASEGT. CDR3 protein: CASSKQGDSYEQYF. The CDR3 coding sequence is TGTGCCAGCAGTAAACAGGGGGATAGCTACGAGCAGTACTTC.

The chain couples TRBV11-3 to TRBJ2-1; a possible D gene is TRBD2 (5 bases). Trimming removed 1 base at V and 4 bases at J, with 11 bases between. The CDR3 spans 15 residues. Germline-derived CDR1 and CDR2 are SGHNT and YENEEA. DNA of the CDR3: TGTGCCAGCAGCTTAGGCTCGAGGGAGTACAATGAGCAGTTCTTC. Translated: CASSLGSREYNEQFF.

The chain is built from TRBV12-5 and TRBJ2-1; 9 nucleotides line up with TRBD2. Unmatched junction bases numbered 9, after V lost 7 bases and J lost 8 bases. Germline CDR1 and CDR2: LGHNT and FRNRAP. The CDR3 runs 14 residues. The CDR3 DNA is TGTGCTAGTGCCCGCGGGAGGGCCGTCGATGAGCAGTTCTTC. Protein sequence: CASARGRAVDEQFF.

This chain uses TRBV6-1 with TRBJ2-1; TRBD2 aligns across 13 bases. There are 15 residues in the CDR3. The V gene's germline CDR1 is MNHNS and CDR2 SASEGT. The V and J ends lost 5 bases and 6 bases, in that order; junction bases with no gene match: 4. CDR3 in amino acids: CASSRTSGGSNEQFF. The CDR3, as DNA: TGTGCCAGCAGTAGGACTAGCGGGGGTTCCAATGAGCAGTTCTTC.

This chain links TRBV14 with TRBJ1-2; unclear D gene. This CDR3 is built from 13 residues. V shed 1 base and J shed 3 bases, with 6 bases lying between them. Germline V lookup: CDR1 SGHDN, CDR2 FVKESK. CDR3 bases: TGTGCCAGCAGCCAAGGCCGGTACTATGGCTACACCTTC. Protein sequence: CASSQGRYYGYTF.

J is TRBJ2-7 and V is TRBV27, with 8 nucleotides matching TRBD2. The V gene's germline CDR1 is MNHEY and CDR2 SMNVEV (reference sequence). The CDR3 is 14 amino acids. Trimming cost V 5 bases and J 3 bases; bases outside gene matches: 6. The CDR3 sequence: CASSPTGGGYEQYF. CDR3 DNA sequence: TGTGCCAGCAGTCCAACGGGAGGGGGCTACGAGCAGTACTTC.

The chain joins TRBV27 to TRBJ2-7; 9 bases agree with TRBD1. Looked up from germline, CDR1 is MNHEY and CDR2 is SMNVEV (reference sequence). CDR3 size: 16 residues. Losses at the gene ends were 1 base for V and 3 bases for J; bases not matched to a gene: 7. In DNA, the CDR3 is TGTGCCAGCAGTTTATTTGGGACAGGGAGAAGCTACGAGCAGTACTTC. The encoded protein is CASSLFGTGRSYEQYF.

The gene calls are TRBV19 and TRBJ2-7; D possibly corresponds to TRBD1 (5 bases). The V gene lost 4 bases and the J gene lost 4 bases, with 20 bases spanning the gap. The CDR3 has 16 amino acids. Per germline, CDR1 LNHDA and CDR2 SQIVND (reference sequence). The CDR3 bases are TGTGCCAGTAGTAGGGGCAGCTACGGTCCAAGTTACGAGCAGTACTTC. Translating it yields CASSRGSYGPSYEQYF. Looking up the rest from reference TRBV19 and TRBJ2-7 gives the full variable domain: DGGITQSPKYLFRKEGQNVTLSCEQNLNHDAMYWYRQDPGQGLRLIYYSQIVNDFQKGDIAEGYSVSREKKESFPLTVTSAQKNPTAFYLCASSRGSYGPSYEQYFGPGTRLTVT.

This clone turned up a few times. The rearrangement links TRBV7-9 to TRBJ2-2, with 10 positions matching TRBD1. Per the germline V gene, CDR1 is SEHNR and CDR2 is FQNEAQ (reference sequence). CDR3 length: 15 amino acids. J gave up 7 bases and V 6 bases, and 8 bases lay outside the gene matches. Here the CDR3 DNA reads TGTGCCAGCAGACCGGGACAGGGGCAGAACGGGGAGCTGTTTTTT. Amino acid sequence: CASRPGQGQNGELFF.

The genes are TRBV29-1 and TRBJ2-3; 7 bases line up with TRBD1. The CDR3 sequence is 16 residues long. Germline V lookup: CDR1 SQVTM, CDR2 ANQGSEA. V shed 3 bases, J shed 0 bases, and the junction held 9 bases outside the gene matches. This CDR3 reads CSVEKGAGRSTDTQYF. The DNA for the CDR3 is TGCAGCGTTGAGAAGGGGGCAGGCCGTAGCACAGATACGCAGTATTTT.

The gene calls are TRBV18 and TRBJ2-1, with D perhaps TRBD1 (6 bases). Germline V CDR1 and CDR2: KGHSH, LQKENI. This CDR3 is 16 amino acids long. With 4 bases removed from V and 1 base from J, the gap between germline ends came to 14 bases. CDR3 nucleotides: TGTGCCAGCTCACAACAGGGTAGTGGTTCCTACAATGAGCAGTTCTTC. It codes for CASSQQGSGSYNEQFF.

The table lists this clone with a few counts. The CDR3 loop is CASSDGGQLIYQPQHF. The CDR3 bases are TGTGCCAGCAGTGACGGCGGACAGCTCATATATCAGCCCCAGCATTTT. V is TRBV6-1 and J is TRBJ1-5; weak D call: TRBD1 (6 bases). Germline loops: CDR1 MNHNS, CDR2 SASEGT. This CDR3 comprises 16 residues. Trimming cost V 3 bases and J 5 bases, with 17 bases left between them.

The chain couples TRBV7-9 to TRBJ1-5, with D unclear. V lost 2 bases and J 6 bases, leaving 5 bases between the germline ends. The CDR3 is 12 residues long. Germline lookup yields CDR1 SEHNR and CDR2 FQNEAQ (reference sequence). For the CDR3, the DNA is TGTGCCAGCAGCTTAACAACTCAGCCCCAGCATTTT. Amino acid sequence: CASSLTTQPQHF. Using reference TRBV7-9 and TRBJ1-5 for the parts outside the CDR3, the full variable domain is DTGVSQNPRHKITKRGQNVTFRCDPISEHNRLYWYRQTLGQGPEFLTYFQNEAQLEKSRLLSDRFSAERPKGSFSTLEIQRTEQGDSAMYLCASSLTTQPQHFGDGTRLSIL.

The chain joins TRBV29-1 to TRBJ2-1; TRBD2 agrees at 13 bases. The trim removed 4 bases at V and 9 bases at J, leaving 6 bases unmatched. The CDR3 has 14 residues. CDR1 and CDR2 (germline): SQVTM, ANQGSEA. The CDR3 is CSVGTSGSGGEQFF. The CDR3 DNA sequence: TGCAGCGTTGGGACTAGCGGGAGTGGTGGTGAGCAGTTCTTC.